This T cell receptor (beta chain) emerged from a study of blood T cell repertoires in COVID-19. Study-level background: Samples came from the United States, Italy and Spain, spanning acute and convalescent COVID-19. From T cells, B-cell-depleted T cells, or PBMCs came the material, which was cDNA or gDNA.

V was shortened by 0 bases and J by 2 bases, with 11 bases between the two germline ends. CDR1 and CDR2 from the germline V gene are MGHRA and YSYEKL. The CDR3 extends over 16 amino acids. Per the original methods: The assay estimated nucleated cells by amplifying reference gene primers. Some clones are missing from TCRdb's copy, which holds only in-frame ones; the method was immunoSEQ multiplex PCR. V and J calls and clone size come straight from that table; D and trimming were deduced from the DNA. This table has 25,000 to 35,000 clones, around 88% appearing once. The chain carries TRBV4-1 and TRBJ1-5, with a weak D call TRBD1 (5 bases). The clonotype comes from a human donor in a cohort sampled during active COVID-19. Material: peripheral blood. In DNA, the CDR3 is TGCGCCAGCAGCCAAGACGGGGGATTCGGCAATCAGCCCCAGCATTTT. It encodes CASSQDGGFGNQPQHF.